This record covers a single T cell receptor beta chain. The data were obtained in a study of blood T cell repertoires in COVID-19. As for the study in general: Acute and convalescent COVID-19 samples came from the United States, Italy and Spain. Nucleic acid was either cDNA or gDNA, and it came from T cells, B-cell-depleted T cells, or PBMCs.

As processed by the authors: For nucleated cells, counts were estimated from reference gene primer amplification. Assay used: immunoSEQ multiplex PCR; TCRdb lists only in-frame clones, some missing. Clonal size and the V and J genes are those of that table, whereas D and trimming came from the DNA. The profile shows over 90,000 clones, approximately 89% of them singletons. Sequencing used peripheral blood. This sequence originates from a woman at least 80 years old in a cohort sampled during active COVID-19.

The CDR3 region has the DNA TGCGCCAGCAGCTTGGCCGGGACTAGCGGGTACGAGCAGTACTTC. The encoded protein is CASSLAGTSGYEQYF. The rearrangement joins TRBV5-1 to TRBJ2-7; 12 bases are a match to TRBD2. Germline V gives CDR1 SGHRS, CDR2 YFSETQ. V trimming: 0 bases; J trimming: 4 bases; junction bases outside the gene matches: 2. The CDR3 has 15 residues.